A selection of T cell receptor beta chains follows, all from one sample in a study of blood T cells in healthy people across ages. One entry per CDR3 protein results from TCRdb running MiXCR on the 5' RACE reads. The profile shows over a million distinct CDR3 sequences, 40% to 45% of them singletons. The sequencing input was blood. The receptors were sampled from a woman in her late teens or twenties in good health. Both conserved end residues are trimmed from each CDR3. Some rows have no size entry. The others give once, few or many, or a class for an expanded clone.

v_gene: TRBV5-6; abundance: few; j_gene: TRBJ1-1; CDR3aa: ASSSPVDRTEAF
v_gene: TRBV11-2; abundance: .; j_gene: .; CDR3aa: ASSGGEAVWSYEQY
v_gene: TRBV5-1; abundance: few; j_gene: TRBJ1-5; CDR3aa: ASSTGQTNQPQH
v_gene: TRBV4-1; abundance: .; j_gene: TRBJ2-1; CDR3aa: ANSRAGSGTVYNEQF
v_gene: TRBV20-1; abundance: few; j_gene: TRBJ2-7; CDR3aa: SARGLTSGSPYEQY
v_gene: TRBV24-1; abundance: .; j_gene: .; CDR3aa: ATSDLRAGGKTQY
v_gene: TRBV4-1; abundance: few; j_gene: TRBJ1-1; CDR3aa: ASSRISSTEAF
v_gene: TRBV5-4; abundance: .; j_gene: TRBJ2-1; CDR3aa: ASSEGTGEQF
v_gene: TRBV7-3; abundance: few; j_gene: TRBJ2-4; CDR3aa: ASSLTGTTKNIQY
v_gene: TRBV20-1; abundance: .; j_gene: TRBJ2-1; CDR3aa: SAEDRVSDNEQF
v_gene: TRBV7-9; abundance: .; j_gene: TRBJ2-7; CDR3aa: ASSLGAIAGYPYEQY
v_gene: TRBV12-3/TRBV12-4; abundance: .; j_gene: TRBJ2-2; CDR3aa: ASSLAGQGGTGELF
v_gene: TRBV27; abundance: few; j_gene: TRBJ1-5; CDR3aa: ASSFSGYSNQPQH
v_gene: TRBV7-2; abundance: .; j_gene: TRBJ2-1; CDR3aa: ASSLARGINEQF
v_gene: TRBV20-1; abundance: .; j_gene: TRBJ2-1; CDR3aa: SARGEKLRVNEQF
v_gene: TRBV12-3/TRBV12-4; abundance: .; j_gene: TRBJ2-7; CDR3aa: ASSYRYFYEQY
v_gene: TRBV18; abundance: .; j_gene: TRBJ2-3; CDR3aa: ASSPQGQRDTQY
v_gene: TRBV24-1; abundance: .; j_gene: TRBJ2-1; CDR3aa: ATSETSGGGVQF
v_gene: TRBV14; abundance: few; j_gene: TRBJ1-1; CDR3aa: ASSRDTGRTEAF
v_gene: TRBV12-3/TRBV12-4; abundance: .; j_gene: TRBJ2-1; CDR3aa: ASSQIAAGDEQF
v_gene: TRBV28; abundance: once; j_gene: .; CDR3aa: ASSQARVTQETQY
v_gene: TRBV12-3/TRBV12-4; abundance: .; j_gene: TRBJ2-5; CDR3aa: VSSLRHGEQTQY
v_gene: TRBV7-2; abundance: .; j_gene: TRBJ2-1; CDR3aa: ASSHGTSVAYNEQF
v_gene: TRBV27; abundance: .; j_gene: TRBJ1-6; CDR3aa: ASSSRLQGSGSPLH
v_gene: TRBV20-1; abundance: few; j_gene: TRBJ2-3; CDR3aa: SAPKAGLDTQY
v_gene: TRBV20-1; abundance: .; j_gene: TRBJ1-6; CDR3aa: SARDLRAGMGNSPLH
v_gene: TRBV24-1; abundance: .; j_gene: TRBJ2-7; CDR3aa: ATSDRRSSYEQY
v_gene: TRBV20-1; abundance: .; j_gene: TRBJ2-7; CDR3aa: SALIDRGTYEQY
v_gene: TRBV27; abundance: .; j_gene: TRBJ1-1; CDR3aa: ASSNRGRNTEAF
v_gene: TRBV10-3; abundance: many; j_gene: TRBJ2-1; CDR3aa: AIGPTGPNEQF
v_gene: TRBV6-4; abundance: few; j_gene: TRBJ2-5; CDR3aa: ASMNQETQY
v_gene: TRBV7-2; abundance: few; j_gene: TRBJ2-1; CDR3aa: ASRLGLLYNEQF
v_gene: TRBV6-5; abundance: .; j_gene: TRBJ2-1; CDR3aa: ASRRDRGPYNEQF
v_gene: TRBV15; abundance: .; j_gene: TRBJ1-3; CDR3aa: ATSSHRARNSGNTIY
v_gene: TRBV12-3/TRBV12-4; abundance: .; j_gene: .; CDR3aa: ASRETGAEQY
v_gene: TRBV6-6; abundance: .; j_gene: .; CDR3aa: ASSSGNQETQF
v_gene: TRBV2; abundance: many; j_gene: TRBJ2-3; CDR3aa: ASSADRGTDTQY
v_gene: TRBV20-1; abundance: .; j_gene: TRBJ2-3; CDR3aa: SARAHLTSTDTQY
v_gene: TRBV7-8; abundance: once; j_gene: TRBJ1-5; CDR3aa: ASSFLGDRAVLPQH
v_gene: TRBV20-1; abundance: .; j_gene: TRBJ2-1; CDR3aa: SARGLGTNSEQF
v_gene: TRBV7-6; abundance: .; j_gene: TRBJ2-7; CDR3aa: ASSFGAGGLGDGQY
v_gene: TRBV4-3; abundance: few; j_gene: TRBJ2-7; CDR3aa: ASSQELRTVIFKARSYEQY
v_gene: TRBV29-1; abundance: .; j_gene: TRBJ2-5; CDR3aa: SVVGTGSWQETQY
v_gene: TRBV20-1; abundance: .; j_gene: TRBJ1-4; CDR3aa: SARLATNEKLF